One sample yielded the 30 T cell receptor beta chains listed below, sequenced in a study of CD8 T cells in Susac syndrome. RNA totalling about 0.5 to 1 ug underwent reverse transcription with random hexamers. One entry per CDR3 protein, called by TCRdb with MiXCR from the immunoSEQ multiplex PCR reads. Among about 150,000 distinct CDR3 sequences listed, approximately 95% were seen once. Material for sequencing was CD8+ T cells from PBMCs. The receptors were sampled from a human donor with Susac syndrome.

The V gene is TRBV7-6, the J gene TRBJ2-7; D perhaps matches TRBD2 (6 bases). V lost 4 bases, J lost 1 base, and 11 bases lay in between. Germline V gene data show CDR1 as SGHVS and CDR2 as FNYEAQ. The CDR3 contains 14 residues. The CDR3 reads CASSSYGSSYEQYF. DNA for the CDR3: TGTGCCAGCAGCTCATACGGGAGTTCCTACGAGCAGTACTTC.

J is TRBJ2-1 and V is TRBV30; 7 positions agree with TRBD1. This CDR3 spans 12 amino acids. Germline V gene lookup returns CDR1 GTSNPN and CDR2 SVGIG (reference sequence). With 4 bases clipped from V and 8 bases from J, the junction kept 5 bases outside the gene matches. CDR3 region: CAWITGADEQFF. CDR3 DNA: TGTGCCTGGATAACAGGGGCGGATGAGCAGTTCTTC.

This clonotype was seen just once. The chain carries TRBV24-1 and TRBJ2-1, with TRBD2 as a possible D gene (6 bases). The CDR3 runs 13 residues. The ends were cut back, 7 bases at V and 4 bases at J, with 10 bases in the middle. Germline V lookup: CDR1 KGHDR, CDR2 SFDVKD. This CDR3 reads CATSNGGYNEQFF. In DNA form, the CDR3 reads TGTGCCACCAGCAACGGGGGATACAATGAGCAGTTCTTC.

In nucleotides, the CDR3 is TGTGCCAGCAAGGGACCACACAATGAGCAGTTCTTC. This gives the protein CASKGPHNEQFF. This chain connects TRBV3-1 to TRBJ2-1; tentatively, D is TRBD1 or TRBD2 (5 bases each). Trimming pared 7 bases from V and 5 bases from J, leaving 9 bases between. This CDR3 spans 12 amino acids. CDR1 and CDR2 from the germline V gene are LGHDT and YNNKEL (reference sequence).

This rearrangement joins TRBV6-5 to TRBJ1-1; 10 bases match TRBD1. CDR3 size: 17 residues. Germline loops: CDR1 MNHEY, CDR2 SVGAGI. After removal of 0 bases from V and 0 bases from J, the junction contained 4 bases not matched to a gene. CDR3 nucleotides: TGTGCCAGCAGTTACTCGACAGGGGGCGAGTTGAACACTGAAGCTTTCTTT. Its translation: CASSYSTGGELNTEAFF.

The J gene is TRBJ1-1, the V gene TRBV4-2; D gene ambiguous. The CDR3 is 19 residues long. The ends were cut back, 1 base at V and 0 bases at J, with 21 bases in the middle. Germline CDR1 is LGHNA and CDR2 is YNFKEQ. The CDR3 region has the DNA TGTGCCAGCAGCCAAGGCCCAGGTACGATAGGGCCCTTGAACACTGAAGCTTTCTTT. This translates into CASSQGPGTIGPLNTEAFF.

The table lists this clonotype with a count of one. The chain joins TRBV12-3 or TRBV12-4 to TRBJ2-1, with TRBD2 identical over 7 bases. V lost 0 bases, J lost 14 bases, and 10 bases stayed unmatched. CDR3 length: 14 amino acids. The CDR3 bases are TGTGCCAGCAGTTTAGCGTTGCACGGCGGGAGCGAGTTCTTC. Its translation: CASSLALHGGSEFF.

The V gene is TRBV9, the J gene TRBJ2-1; 7 bases are a match to TRBD2. Unmatched junction bases numbered 11, after V lost 0 bases and J lost 8 bases. Germline V lookup: CDR1 SGDLS, CDR2 YYNGEE. The CDR3 has 16 residues. DNA for the CDR3: TGTGCCAGCAGCGTAGGGGGGGGAGGGCCGGTGTATGAGCAGTTCTTC. Translation: CASSVGGGGPVYEQFF. The full variable domain, completed using reference TRBV9 and TRBJ2-1, is DSGVTQTPKHLITATGQRVTLRCSPRSGDLSVYWYQQSLDQGLQFLIQYYNGEERAKGNILERFSAQQFPDLHSELNLSSLELGDSALYFCASSVGGGGPVYEQFFGPGTRLTVL.

The chain joins TRBV11-2 to TRBJ2-1; 9 bases are shared with TRBD2. Losses at the gene ends were 5 bases for V and 6 bases for J; bases not matched to a gene: 17. The CDR3 spans 18 residues. Germline assignment: CDR1 SGHAT and CDR2 FQNNGV. CDR3 in DNA: TGTGCCAGCAGCGGCGGGAGTAGCGGGGGCACCGCGGGCAATGAGCAGTTCTTC. As protein: CASSGGSSGGTAGNEQFF.

J is TRBJ2-7 and V is TRBV11-2; D is perhaps TRBD1 (5 bases). The CDR3 spans 11 residues. The germline V and J ends were trimmed by 3 bases and 7 bases, with 7 bases remaining between them. Germline V CDR1 and CDR2: SGHAT, FQNNGV. In DNA, the CDR3 is TGTGCCAGCAGCTTTAGGGGTGAGCAGTACTTC. Its protein product is CASSFRGEQYF.

The V and J genes are TRBV6-2 or TRBV6-3 and TRBJ2-3; no clear D. Trimming took off 6 bases at V and 6 bases at J, with 19 bases between the two ends. There are 15 residues in the CDR3. Germline assignment: CDR1 MNHEY and CDR2 SVGEGT. The CDR3 loop is CASRSIGGPRDTQYF. CDR3 DNA sequence: TGTGCCAGCAGATCTATTGGTGGGCCCCGGGATACGCAGTATTTT.

The chain joins TRBV20-1 to TRBJ2-1; D is possibly TRBD1 or TRBD2 (7 bases each). CDR3 length equals 15 residues. The ends were cut back, 4 bases at V and 5 bases at J, with 18 bases in the middle. Germline V gives CDR1 DFQATT, CDR2 SNEGSKA (reference sequence). The CDR3 DNA follows: TGCAGTGCTAAGCGGGACAGAGGAACAAACAATGAGCAGTTCTTC. This encodes CSAKRDRGTNNEQFF.

This clonotype was observed a single time. The rearrangement links TRBV20-1 to TRBJ1-2; no clear D. V lost 5 bases to trimming and J lost 3 bases, with 13 bases between them. The CDR3 has 13 amino acids. The germline V gene encodes CDR1 DFQATT and CDR2 SNEGSKA (reference sequence). CDR3 loop: CSASSGKDYGYTF. The CDR3 DNA follows: TGCAGTGCTTCTAGTGGCAAGGACTATGGCTACACCTTC.

J is TRBJ2-7 and V is TRBV9; D perhaps matches TRBD2 (5 bases). The CDR3 loop spans 13 amino acids. Trimming removed 0 bases at V and 4 bases at J, with 8 bases between. From germline, CDR1 is SGDLS and CDR2 YYNGEE. In DNA, the CDR3 is TGTGCCAGCAGCGTAGGGGAGTTGTACGAGCAGTACTTC. Translated: CASSVGELYEQYF.

The count of this clonotype is one. The V call is TRBV20-1, the J call TRBJ1-1; D is possibly TRBD1 (5 bases). V was shortened by 0 bases and J by 1 base, with 18 bases between the two germline ends. Germline lookup yields CDR1 DFQATT and CDR2 SNEGSKA (reference sequence). There are 17 residues in the CDR3. The CDR3: CSARDPYFRAKNTEAFF. The DNA of the CDR3 is TGCAGTGCTAGAGATCCCTACTTCAGGGCTAAGAACACTGAAGCTTTCTTT.

This chain uses TRBV2 with TRBJ1-1; maybe TRBD1 (6 bases). Trimming took off 4 bases at V and 6 bases at J, with 9 bases between the two ends. The CDR3 has 12 amino acids. Germline V gives CDR1 SNHLY, CDR2 FYNNEI. The chain's CDR3 is CASSGGQSEAFF. The CDR3 DNA sequence: TGTGCCAGCAGTGGCGGACAGTCTGAAGCTTTCTTT.

V and J are TRBV3-1 and TRBJ2-5; a possible D gene is TRBD2 (5 bases). Trimming took 4 bases from V and 7 from J, leaving 22 bases between them. Germline CDR1 LGHDT, CDR2 YNNKEL (reference sequence). The CDR3 is made up of 16 amino acids. CDR3 loop: CASSPKTGPAASTQYF. CDR3 nucleotides: TGTGCCAGCAGCCCTAAGACCGGTCCAGCGGCATCGACCCAGTACTTC.

The V gene is TRBV14, the J gene TRBJ2-4, with D perhaps given as TRBD1 or TRBD2 (5 bases each). Looked up from germline, CDR1 is SGHDN and CDR2 is FVKESK. The CDR3 runs 15 residues. V gave up 0 bases and J gave up 3 bases, with 9 bases separating them. This chain's CDR3 is CASSQDWGIKNIQYF. The CDR3 DNA sequence: TGTGCCAGCAGCCAAGATTGGGGGATCAAAAACATTCAGTACTTC.

This chain links TRBV4-1 with TRBJ2-1; 8 nucleotides align to TRBD2. The CDR3 length is 17 residues. Germline assignment: CDR1 MGHRA and CDR2 YSYEKL. Trimming took 0 bases from V and 4 from J; bases not matched to a gene: 8. The CDR3, as DNA: TGCGCCAGCAGCCAAGAGGACGGCGGGAGGCCTTACAATGAGCAGTTCTTC. Its translation is CASSQEDGGRPYNEQFF.

The gene calls are TRBV11-2 and TRBJ2-7; either TRBD1 or TRBD2 may fit D (5 bases each). The CDR3 consists of 14 residues. The V and J ends lost 3 bases and 3 bases respectively, with 12 bases between them. Germline V gene sequence: CDR1 SGHAT, CDR2 FQNNGV. The CDR3 reads CASSFGQGDYEQYF. CDR3 in DNA: TGTGCCAGCAGCTTTGGCCAGGGAGACTACGAGCAGTACTTC.

The gene calls are TRBV7-6 and TRBJ2-2; 9 bases map to TRBD1. CDR3 length: 16 residues. The V gene's germline CDR1 is SGHVS and CDR2 FNYEAQ. J gave up 7 bases and V 5 bases, and 11 bases lay outside the gene matches. The CDR3 protein is CASSPMDRGKGGELFF. For the CDR3, the DNA is TGTGCCAGCAGCCCAATGGACAGGGGAAAAGGCGGGGAGCTGTTTTTT.

This clonotype occurred once. The chain's CDR3 is CASSYSGLEDLEQYF. CDR3 sequence (DNA): TGTGCCAGCAGTTACTCGGGACTAGAGGACCTCGAGCAGTACTTC. V gene TRBV6-5 combines with J gene TRBJ2-7, with TRBD2 matching over 8 bases. This CDR3 comprises 15 residues. CDR1 and CDR2 from the germline V gene are MNHEY and SVGAGI. V trimming: 0 bases; J trimming: 6 bases; junction bases outside the gene matches: 7.

This clonotype was counted once. The V gene is TRBV30, the J gene TRBJ1-5; no clear D gene. CDR1 GTSNPN and CDR2 SVGIG come from the germline V gene (reference sequence). The length of the CDR3 is 15 residues. Trimming left V 0 bases short and J 0 bases short, with 9 bases between. CDR3 DNA sequence: TGTGCCTGGAGTGTAGGAGGGAATAGCAATCAGCCCCAGCATTTT. Translation gives CAWSVGGNSNQPQHF.

The V and J genes are TRBV13 and TRBJ1-4; 9 nucleotides agree with TRBD1. Germline-derived CDR1 and CDR2 are PRHDT and FYEKMQ (reference sequence). V lost 4 bases to trimming and J lost 8 bases; unmatched junction nucleotides: 11. This CDR3 region has 16 residues. CDR3 in amino acids: CASSSYGQGLEEKLFF. The DNA of the CDR3 is TGTGCCAGCAGCTCCTACGGACAGGGGCTTGAGGAAAAACTGTTTTTT.

The CDR3 is CASGGRVTNYEQYF. CDR3 bases: TGTGCCAGCGGGGGACGTGTAACTAACTACGAGCAGTACTTC. The V and J genes are TRBV3-1 and TRBJ2-7; D tentatively reads TRBD1 or TRBD2 (5 bases each). Trimming removed 8 bases from V and 3 bases from J, with 17 bases in between. Germline values: CDR1 LGHDT, CDR2 YNNKEL (reference sequence). The CDR3 contains 14 residues.

The rearrangement uses TRBV15 and TRBJ2-5, with D possibly being TRBD1 (6 bases). The CDR3 is 13 residues long. The V and J ends lost 1 base and 7 bases respectively, with 10 bases between them. Per the germline V gene, CDR1 is LNHNV and CDR2 is YYDKDF (reference sequence). The CDR3 nucleotides read TGTGCCACCAGCAGAGGAGGGGGATGGACCCAGTACTTC. Translated: CATSRGGGWTQYF.

V gene TRBV6-6 combines with J gene TRBJ2-3; D ambiguous. The CDR3 totals 14 residues. Trimming removed 8 bases at V and 3 bases at J, with 15 bases between. Germline loops: CDR1 MNHNY, CDR2 SVGAGI (reference sequence). The CDR3 loop reads CASFGTRGTDTQYF. The CDR3 bases are TGTGCCAGCTTTGGCACCCGTGGGACAGATACGCAGTATTTT.

The V gene is TRBV27, the J gene TRBJ2-6, with 11 bases aligning to TRBD1. CDR3 length: 17 amino acids. Germline assignment: CDR1 MNHEY and CDR2 SMNVEV (reference sequence). Trimming at V came to 3 bases and at J to 3 bases, leaving 4 bases not matched to a gene. The CDR3 is CASSLDRGLSGANVLTF. CDR3 sequence (DNA): TGTGCCAGCAGTTTGGACAGGGGGCTTAGTGGGGCCAACGTCCTGACTTTC.

The chain recombines TRBV5-1 with TRBJ2-7, with TRBD2 as a possible D gene (6 bases). This CDR3 spans 15 amino acids. Germline assignment: CDR1 SGHRS and CDR2 YFSETQ. Trimming removed 9 bases from V and 4 bases from J, with 23 bases in between. This CDR3 reads CATAGGAPGDYEQYF. The CDR3 DNA reads as TGCGCCACCGCAGGAGGGGCCCCGGGGGATTACGAGCAGTACTTC. The variable domain in full, completed from reference TRBV5-1 and TRBJ2-7, reads KAGVTQTPRYLIKTRGQQVTLSCSPISGHRSVSWYQQTPGQGLQFLFEYFSETQRNKGNFPGRFSGRQFSNSRSEMNVSTLELGDSALYLCATAGGAPGDYEQYFGPGTRLTVT.

The CDR3 sequence: CASSQVTGTRSYEQYF. The CDR3 DNA follows: TGTGCCAGCAGCCAAGTTACGGGGACCCGCTCCTACGAGCAGTACTTC. The V and J genes are TRBV4-2 and TRBJ2-7; perhaps D is TRBD1 or TRBD2 (5 bases each). CDR1 LGHNA and CDR2 YNFKEQ come from the germline V gene. The CDR3 contains 16 residues. With 1 base removed from V and 0 bases from J, the gap between germline ends came to 13 bases.